The 20 T cell receptor beta chains below come from one sample, sequenced in a study of shared clonotypes between healthy human individuals. TCRdb keeps only in-frame clones here, not all; method: immunoSEQ multiplex PCR. This sample yields millions of clones, of which 85% to 95% are seen a single time; roughly 0.36% belongs to the top ten. Sequenced material: naive CD4+ T cells from PBMCs. Subset given: CD45RA+ positively selected. All receptors come from a man younger than 30 in good health. Some clones in this sample may be carry-over from other donors' samples.

The chain is built from TRBV10-3 and TRBJ2-5; either TRBD1 or TRBD2 may supply D (5 bases each). The germline V and J ends were trimmed by 0 bases and 4 bases, with 12 bases remaining between them. Germline-derived CDR1 and CDR2 are ENHRY and SYGVKD. CDR3 size: 15 residues. The CDR3 nucleotides are TGTGCCATCAGTGAGTCGACCGGGGCCGGAGAGACCCAGTACTTC. It translates to CAISESTGAGETQYF.

The rearrangement joins TRBV29-1 to TRBJ2-3; possible D gene TRBD1, 6 bases. Trimming removed 4 bases at V and 4 bases at J, with 12 bases between. CDR1 SQVTM and CDR2 ANQGSEA come from the germline V gene. The length of the CDR3 is 13 residues. The CDR3 reads CSVVQQGPDTQYF. The CDR3 nucleotides read TGCAGCGTTGTTCAACAGGGCCCAGATACGCAGTATTTT.

The chain employs TRBV7-9 and TRBJ2-7; D perhaps matches TRBD2 (6 bases). CDR1 SEHNR and CDR2 FQNEAQ come from the germline V gene (reference sequence). The CDR3 runs 15 residues. Trimming pared 3 bases from V and 5 bases from J, leaving 17 bases between. In DNA, the CDR3 is TGTGCCAGCAGCTTGCGAACGGGAGATCTTCACGAGCAGTACTTC. Translating it yields CASSLRTGDLHEQYF.

The chain recombines TRBV6-7 with TRBJ1-2; 8 nucleotides match TRBD1. TRBV6-7 is known as an ORF, though its function is uncertain. The length of the CDR3 is 17 residues. Losses at the gene ends were 6 bases for V and 5 bases for J; bases not matched to a gene: 17. The CDR3 here is CASSHSTQDRVRYGYTF. The CDR3 DNA reads TGTGCCAGCAGCCATTCGACTCAGGACAGGGTGAGGTATGGCTACACCTTC.

The chain employs TRBV7-9 and TRBJ2-1; D ambiguous. CDR1 is SEHNR, CDR2 FQNEAQ, per germline (reference sequence). The CDR3 contains 17 residues. Trimming cost V 2 bases and J 5 bases, with 19 bases left between them. Here the CDR3 reads CASSLSPGVTGHNEQFF. The CDR3 DNA is TGTGCCAGCAGCTTATCACCAGGCGTCACGGGTCACAATGAGCAGTTCTTC. Drawing the rest from reference TRBV7-9 and TRBJ2-1, the complete variable domain is DTGVSQNPRHKITKRGQNVTFRCDPISEHNRLYWYRQTLGQGPEFLTYFQNEAQLEKSRLLSDRFSAERPKGSFSTLEIQRTEQGDSAMYLCASSLSPGVTGHNEQFFGPGTRLTVL.

Regarding this clone: The same CDR3 can be traced to other DNA sequences in this sample. This chain uses TRBV7-9 with TRBJ2-3; no clear D gene. Germline CDR1 and CDR2: SEHNR and FQNEAQ (reference sequence). The CDR3 length is 14 residues. The V end was cut by 0 bases, the J end by 0 bases, with 4 bases between. The CDR3 is CASSLAGSTDTQYF. The CDR3 DNA reads TGTGCCAGCAGCTTAGCGGGGAGCACAGATACGCAGTATTTT. The full variable domain, rest sourced from reference TRBV7-9 and TRBJ2-3, is DTGVSQNPRHKITKRGQNVTFRCDPISEHNRLYWYRQTLGQGPEFLTYFQNEAQLEKSRLLSDRFSAERPKGSFSTLEIQRTEQGDSAMYLCASSLAGSTDTQYFGPGTRLTVL.

The chain uses TRBV18 and TRBJ2-7; D unclear. The DNA matches TRBJ2-5 better at its end, which makes the J call doubtful. This CDR3 contains 13 residues. Germline V CDR1 and CDR2: KGHSH, LQKENI. Here the CDR3 DNA reads TGTGCCAGCTCACCAGACCCGTCCGGGACCCAGTACTTC. Protein product: CASSPDPSGTQYF.

The count of this clone is one. The rearrangement links TRBV28 to TRBJ2-1; D may be TRBD2 (6 bases). The CDR3 length is 15 residues. V lost 2 bases and J lost 6, with 14 bases in between. Germline lookup yields CDR1 MDHEN and CDR2 SYDVKM. This chain's CDR3 is CASSLLGLKVNEQFF. The CDR3 DNA reads TGTGCCAGCAGTTTACTCGGACTAAAAGTCAATGAGCAGTTCTTC.

The chain employs TRBV10-3 and TRBJ2-1; D is possibly TRBD1 or TRBD2 (5 bases each). V dropped 2 bases and J dropped 0 bases, with 8 bases sitting between them. The CDR3 covers 15 residues. CDR1 is ENHRY, CDR2 SYGVKD, per germline. The CDR3 nucleotides read TGTGCCATCAGTGAGGAGGGGAGCTCCTACAATGAGCAGTTCTTC. This encodes CAISEEGSSYNEQFF.

The chain couples TRBV18 to TRBJ2-6, with D perhaps TRBD1 (6 bases). The length of the CDR3 is 18 residues. The germline V and J ends were trimmed by 2 bases and 0 bases, with 14 bases remaining between them. The germline V gene encodes CDR1 KGHSH and CDR2 LQKENI. The CDR3: CASSPGTPDLSGANVLTF. The CDR3 coding sequence is TGTGCCAGCTCACCAGGGACACCTGACCTCTCTGGGGCCAACGTCCTGACTTTC. The full variable domain, completed using reference TRBV18 and TRBJ2-6, is NAGVMQNPRHLVRRRGQEARLRCSPMKGHSHVYWYRQLPEEGLKFMVYLQKENIIDESGMPKERFSAEFPKEGPSILRIQQVVRGDSAAYFCASSPGTPDLSGANVLTFGAGSRLTVL.

This clone was observed a handful of times. This chain links TRBV6-6 with TRBJ1-2; D unclear. Deletions cut 5 bases from V and 7 bases from J, with 8 bases between. The CDR3 sequence is 11 residues long. Germline V gene lookup returns CDR1 MNHNY and CDR2 SVGAGI (reference sequence). DNA of the CDR3: TGTGCCAGCAGTCCCTCTAGTGGCTACACCTTC. Translated, it gives CASSPSSGYTF.

The rearrangement uses TRBV25-1 and TRBJ2-1, with unresolved D. CDR3 length: 15 amino acids. Germline CDR1 MGHDK, CDR2 SYGVNS. V lost 10 bases and J 0 bases, leaving 16 bases between the germline ends. The DNA for the CDR3 is TGTGCCAATCCATCGTTAGTAAGCTCCTACAATGAGCAGTTCTTC. Translating gives CANPSLVSSYNEQFF.

This chain links TRBV27 with TRBJ1-1; maybe TRBD1 (6 bases). Trimming stripped 8 bases from V and 0 bases from J, with 16 bases between. Per the germline V gene, CDR1 is MNHEY and CDR2 is SMNVEV (reference sequence). The CDR3 length is 15 residues. CDR3 nucleotide sequence: TGTGCCAGCCGAAACTGGGACAATATGAACACTGAAGCTTTCTTT. Translation: CASRNWDNMNTEAFF.

J is TRBJ1-5 and V is TRBV28, with D maybe TRBD1 (6 bases). CDR1 and CDR2 from the germline V gene are MDHEN and SYDVKM. V was clipped by 3 bases and J by 3 bases, with 12 bases between them. The CDR3 totals 15 residues. CDR3 sequence: CASSFRGATNQPQHF. DNA for the CDR3: TGTGCCAGCAGTTTTCGGGGGGCGACCAATCAGCCCCAGCATTTT.

V is TRBV9 and J is TRBJ1-1, with unresolved D. Trimming pared 2 bases from V and 4 bases from J, leaving 18 bases between. Germline CDR1 is SGDLS and CDR2 is YYNGEE. This CDR3 region has 16 residues. As DNA, the CDR3 is TGTGCCAGCAGCGTGTTGGCGACGGGCCTGAGCACTGAAGCTTTCTTT. Protein product: CASSVLATGLSTEAFF.

The chain carries TRBV5-8 and TRBJ2-7; 7 bases are shared with TRBD1. Germline loops: CDR1 SGHTS, CDR2 YDEGEE. V was pared by 1 base and J by 2 bases, with 0 bases of the junction left unmatched. This CDR3 has 13 amino acids. The CDR3 spells CASSLTGAYEQYF. DNA for the CDR3: TGTGCCAGCAGCTTGACAGGGGCCTACGAGCAGTACTTC.

As for this clone: This sample includes further DNA sequences coding for the same CDR3. V usage is TRBV27 and J usage is TRBJ1-5; no clear D. The CDR3 sequence is 13 residues long. V was trimmed by 0 bases and J by 4 bases, leaving 4 bases between them. The germline V gene has CDR1 MNHEY and CDR2 SMNVEV (reference sequence). The CDR3 coding sequence is TGTGCCAGCAGTTTATCTGGAAATCAGCCCCAGCATTTT. Protein product: CASSLSGNQPQHF.

The table lists this clone with a few counts. CDR3 sequence (DNA): TGTGCCAGCAGGAGACTGGACCGACAAGCTTTCTTT. Translating gives CASRRLDRQAFF. The rearrangement joins TRBV28 to TRBJ1-1; D not certain. Between the trimmed V and J ends, which lost 6 bases and 9 bases, there was a span of 14 bases. This CDR3 contains 12 residues. The germline gives CDR1 MDHEN, CDR2 SYDVKM.

The V call is TRBV5-1, the J call TRBJ1-1; 9 nucleotides align to TRBD1. Germline V gene lookup returns CDR1 SGHRS and CDR2 YFSETQ. There are 16 residues in the CDR3. The V gene end was trimmed by 4 bases and the J gene end by 4 bases; junction bases not matched to a gene: 11. DNA for the CDR3: TGCGCCAGCAGCCTTGGCCGTTCGACAGGGGGCACTGAAGCTTTCTTT. As protein: CASSLGRSTGGTEAFF.

The chain links TRBV5-5 to TRBJ1-2; D is possibly TRBD1 (5 bases). The CDR3 extends over 13 amino acids. The V end lost 3 bases, the J end lost 8 bases, and 14 bases lay between the germline ends. Germline V gene lookup returns CDR1 SGHKS and CDR2 YYEKEE (reference sequence). The CDR3 here is CASSSGGSAGYTF. The CDR3 DNA sequence: TGTGCCAGCAGCTCCGGGGGGTCGGCCGGCTACACCTTC.